This entry lists 5 T cell receptor beta chains sequenced from one sample in a study of the immune and genomic landscape of osteosarcoma (dated by TCRdb to the early 2020s). The library came from the immunoSEQ multiplex PCR assay. The source is immuneACCESS, and TCRdb retained only in-frame sequences with V and J called. Part of the clones is not carried over; for the studies checked, unresolved V genes explain less than half of this, and the remainder is unexplained. For this sample the table gives about 5,100 clones, of which over 65% were detected only once. The top ten hold 6.2% of the sample. The specimens were post-treatment primary, local recurrence and metastasis tumors obtained from patients with a poor prognosis. The source material was osteosarcoma tumor tissue from the lung. The source is a human donor with osteosarcoma.

The rearrangement uses TRBV5-1 and TRBJ1-4; D is possibly TRBD1 (6 bases). The length of the CDR3 is 15 residues. V was pared by 0 bases and J by 4 bases, with 10 bases between. Germline V CDR1 and CDR2: SGHRS, YFSETQ. As DNA, the CDR3 is TGCGCCAGCAGCTTGGGACAGGTAGTTAATGAAAAACTGTTTTTT. It specifies CASSLGQVVNEKLFF.

V usage is TRBV27 and J usage is TRBJ2-2; D is perhaps TRBD2 (6 bases). The CDR3 has 17 residues. V was shortened by 2 bases and J by 0 bases, with 13 bases between the two germline ends. Germline-derived CDR1 and CDR2 are MNHEY and SMNVEV (reference sequence). The DNA of the CDR3 is TGTGCCAGCAGTTTAGGCGGGACTCCTTCGAACACCGGGGAGCTGTTTTTT. Its protein product is CASSLGGTPSNTGELFF.

V is TRBV5-1 and J is TRBJ2-3; 13 nucleotides agree with TRBD2. The CDR3 spans 21 residues. In germline, CDR1 is SGHRS, CDR2 YFSETQ. Trimming cost V 2 bases and J 2 bases; bases outside gene matches: 17. CDR3 loop: CASSFPHPGLAGMGPTDTQYF. DNA of the CDR3: TGCGCCAGCAGCTTCCCCCACCCGGGACTAGCGGGGATGGGCCCCACAGATACGCAGTATTTT.

The chain is built from TRBV27 and TRBJ2-7; 7 bases fit TRBD2. Looked up from germline, CDR1 is MNHEY and CDR2 is SMNVEV (reference sequence). The trim removed 4 bases at V and 1 base at J, leaving 4 bases unmatched. The CDR3 extends over 14 amino acids. The CDR3 bases are TGTGCCAGCAGTTCAAGACTAGCATCCTACGAGCAGTACTTC. It is translated as CASSSRLASYEQYF.

The sample holds a few counts of this clone. The chain employs TRBV6-6 and TRBJ1-5, with no clear D. There are 12 residues in the CDR3. Trimming stripped 2 bases from V and 4 bases from J, with 3 bases between. Germline V gene data show CDR1 as MNHNY and CDR2 as SVGAGI (reference sequence). The CDR3 loop reads CASSYLNQPQHF. The CDR3 DNA is TGTGCCAGCAGTTACCTAAATCAGCCCCAGCATTTT.